Each of the 30 T cell receptor beta chains below was sequenced from the same sample in a study of identical twins' blood T cells. TCRdb passed the 5' RACE reads through MiXCR, listing each CDR3 protein once. The sample has a few hundred thousand distinct CDR3 sequences, approximately 30% seen once. The material sequenced was PBMCs. These receptors all stem from a woman aged 18-55 years in good health.

In its sample, this clonotype was seen a few times. V usage is TRBV7-2 and J usage is TRBJ2-1; D ambiguous. Trimming removed 8 bases from V and 8 bases from J, with 22 bases in between. There are 15 residues in the CDR3. Germline CDR1 reads SGHTA; CDR2 reads FQGNSA. CDR3 region: CASSERPALMDEQFF. CDR3 coding DNA: TGTGCCAGCTCCGAGCGACCGGCCCTTATGGATGAGCAGTTCTTC.

The rearrangement links TRBV9 to TRBJ2-4; 8 nucleotides agree with TRBD1. Trimming cost V 3 bases and J 3 bases; bases outside gene matches: 2. Looked up from germline, CDR1 is SGDLS and CDR2 is YYNGEE. This CDR3 comprises 14 residues. CDR3 bases: TGTGCCAGCAGCGGAACAGGGGGCAAAAACATTCAGTACTTC. It codes for CASSGTGGKNIQYF.

A few counts support this clonotype. The junction shows a germline mismatch at one end, possibly a read error. The CDR3 is CASSEKGTGPTGAFF. CDR3 sequence (DNA): TGTGCCAGCAGTGAAAAAGGGACAGGCCCCACTGGAGCTTTCTTT. V usage is TRBV2 and J usage is TRBJ1-1, with 8 nucleotides matching TRBD1. Germline values: CDR1 SNHLY, CDR2 FYNNEI. The CDR3 is 15 residues long.

This chain uses TRBV2 with TRBJ2-2, with D tentatively TRBD1 or TRBD2 (5 bases each). Trimming removed 1 base at V and 6 bases at J, with 9 bases between. The CDR3 runs 14 residues. Germline CDR1 reads SNHLY; CDR2 reads FYNNEI. The CDR3 DNA reads TGTGCCAGCAGTGAAGAGGGGACCGCCGGGGAGCTGTTTTTT. Its protein is CASSEEGTAGELFF.

The rearrangement links TRBV7-9 to TRBJ1-1; perhaps TRBD1 as D (5 bases). The germline V gene encodes CDR1 SEHNR and CDR2 FQNEAQ (reference sequence). V lost 1 base, J lost 0 bases, and 12 bases lay in between. The CDR3 contains 16 residues. Here the CDR3 DNA reads TGTGCCAGCAGCTTAGGGGACCAAAGACTGAACACTGAAGCTTTCTTT. Residues: CASSLGDQRLNTEAFF.

Details on this clonotype: Given a much more abundant clone one base away, this may be a read error. The rearrangement joins TRBV10-3 to TRBJ1-1, with D hard to call. The germline V gene encodes CDR1 ENHRY and CDR2 SYGVKD. V was trimmed by 2 bases and J by 0 bases, leaving 13 bases between them. CDR3 length: 16 residues. The CDR3 reads CAISEVKRAMNTEAFF. The CDR3 nucleotides read TGTGCCATCAGTGAGGTGAAACGGGCGATGAACACTGAAGCTTTCTTT.

The J gene is TRBJ1-5, the V gene TRBV4-3; D is undetermined. There are 15 residues in the CDR3. Germline V gene data show CDR1 as LGHNA and CDR2 as YSLEER. The V end was cut by 1 base, the J end by 1 base, with 8 bases between. Written as DNA, the CDR3 is TGCGCCAGCAGCCAAGGACCAGCGAGCAATCAGCCCCAGCATTTT. Its translation is CASSQGPASNQPQHF.

This rearrangement joins TRBV2 to TRBJ1-2, with D possibly being TRBD1 (6 bases). In germline, CDR1 is SNHLY, CDR2 FYNNEI. The CDR3 contains 15 residues. Trimming removed 1 base from V and 6 bases from J, with 15 bases in between. CDR3 coding DNA: TGTGCCAGCAGTGAAGACCAGGGGTGGTTTAATGGCTACACCTTC. Encoded protein: CASSEDQGWFNGYTF.

Worth noting for this clonotype: The junction does not match germline at one end; this may be a read error. The chain has TRBV6-2 or TRBV6-3 and TRBJ2-6, with D possibly matching TRBD1 (5 bases). This CDR3 spans 15 amino acids. Germline assignment: CDR1 MNHEY and CDR2 SVGEGT. The DNA of the CDR3 is TGTGCCAGCAGTCCCCTGGCGTCTGGGGCCAACGTCCTGATTTTC. Residues: CASSPLASGANVLIF.

The rearrangement links TRBV11-2 to TRBJ2-1; 7 bases match TRBD2. This CDR3 spans 15 amino acids. Per germline, CDR1 SGHAT and CDR2 FQNNGV. The V segment lost 6 bases and the J segment 8 bases; nucleotides outside the gene matches: 13. Written as DNA, the CDR3 is TGTGCCAGCAGACTTAGGGGACTAAAGTCGGATGAGCAGTTCTTC. Amino acid sequence: CASRLRGLKSDEQFF.

This chain links TRBV20-1 with TRBJ2-5, with 7 bases matching TRBD1. The V gene end was trimmed by 4 bases and the J gene end by 2 bases; junction bases not matched to a gene: 7. This CDR3 contains 14 residues. Looked up from germline, CDR1 is DFQATT and CDR2 is SNEGSKA (reference sequence). The CDR3 bases are TGCAGTGCTACAGACAGGGTTCTTCAAGAGACCCAGTACTTC. It is translated as CSATDRVLQETQYF.

The count of this clonotype is one. The rearrangement links TRBV5-1 to TRBJ2-2, with TRBD2 matching 12 bases. Trimming removed 3 bases from V and 3 bases from J; junction bases left unmatched: 3. CDR1 is SGHRS and CDR2 is YFSETQ in the germline V gene. This CDR3 spans 16 amino acids. The CDR3 region is CASSSSGRADTGELFF. CDR3 in DNA: TGCGCCAGCAGCTCTAGCGGGAGGGCCGACACCGGGGAGCTGTTTTTT.

This chain joins TRBV10-1 and TRBJ2-3; D is uncertain. Deletions cut 0 bases from V and 6 bases from J, with 7 bases between. CDR1 is WNHNN and CDR2 is SYGVQD in the germline V gene (reference sequence). The CDR3 covers 13 residues. DNA for the CDR3: TGCGCCAGCAGTGAGTCGTATGGGGATACGCAGTATTTT. Its translation: CASSESYGDTQYF.

The V call is TRBV9, the J call TRBJ1-3; D is unclear. Germline V CDR1 and CDR2: SGDLS, YYNGEE. The ends were cut back, 4 bases at V and 4 bases at J, with 18 bases in the middle. The CDR3 is made up of 16 amino acids. The CDR3 loop is CASSRTSYSAGNTIYF. The CDR3 DNA follows: TGTGCCAGCAGCCGAACCTCCTATTCAGCGGGAAACACCATATATTTT.

This clonotype was found a few times. This chain links TRBV11-2 with TRBJ2-2; D is undetermined. Trimming pared 4 bases from V and 1 base from J, leaving 16 bases between. Germline V gene sequence: CDR1 SGHAT, CDR2 FQNNGV. The CDR3 is 17 residues long. The DNA for the CDR3 is TGTGCCAGCAGCTCACCAGACGGTACACTGAACACCGGGGAGCTGTTTTTT. Translated, it gives CASSSPDGTLNTGELFF.

V usage is TRBV11-2 and J usage is TRBJ1-2; TRBD1 matches 9 bases. Germline CDR1 is SGHAT and CDR2 is FQNNGV. This CDR3 spans 16 amino acids. The junction had 17 bases not matched to a gene; V was cut back by 7 bases and J by 8 bases. The CDR3 nucleotides are TGTGCCAGCACCGGCCCGGACAGGGGCTATTTGTGGGGCTACACCTTC. This sequence encodes CASTGPDRGYLWGYTF.

This clonotype has ten or more counts. This rearrangement joins TRBV12-3 or TRBV12-4 to TRBJ1-4; possibly TRBD1 for D (5 bases). This CDR3 is 13 amino acids long. The V end was cut by 7 bases, the J end by 4 bases, with 10 bases between. The CDR3 region has the DNA TGTGCCAGCACTTCCGACAGTAATGAAAAACTGTTTTTT. Encoded protein: CASTSDSNEKLFF.

Worth noting for this clonotype: One end of the junction fails to match germline, which may point to a read error. The CDR3 sequence is CATGSPDTNPGDTEAFF. CDR3 DNA sequence: TGTGCCACCGGCAGTCCGGACACCAACCCGGGGGACACTGAAGCTTTCTTT. The V call is TRBV15, the J call TRBJ1-1; a possible D gene is TRBD1 (5 bases). The length of the CDR3 is 17 residues. The germline V gene encodes CDR1 LNHNV and CDR2 YYDKDF (reference sequence).

V and J are TRBV12-3 or TRBV12-4 and TRBJ2-2; D unresolved. CDR3 length equals 13 residues. V was trimmed by 5 bases and J by 7 bases, leaving 11 bases between them. The CDR3 loop reads CASSPQRRGELFF. The CDR3 DNA sequence: TGTGCCAGCAGTCCTCAGCGCCGCGGGGAGCTGTTTTTT.

Turning to this clonotype: The junction departs from germline at one end; a sequencing error may be responsible. This chain links TRBV6-5 with TRBJ2-3; TRBD1 matches at 9 bases. The CDR3 contains 16 residues. Germline CDR1 MNHEY, CDR2 SVGAGI. This CDR3 reads CAGRRAGTGKTDTQYF. The CDR3 coding sequence is TGTGCCGGCAGAAGAGCCGGGACAGGGAAAACAGATACGCAGTATTTT.

This clonotype has only a few counts. A read error is possible here, since a much larger clone lies one base away. The chain uses TRBV29-1 and TRBJ1-1; possibly TRBD1 for D (6 bases). Germline V lookup: CDR1 SQVTM, CDR2 ANQGSEA. The V and J ends lost 6 bases and 6 bases respectively, with 17 bases between them. The CDR3 loop spans 13 amino acids. The CDR3 DNA is TGCAGCGTCGGACAGTGGTTCGGTGCTGAAGCTTTCTTT. The encoded protein is CSVGQWFGAEAFF.

This clonotype was observed many times. This chain links TRBV7-2 with TRBJ1-6, with TRBD1 as a possible D gene (5 bases). The CDR3 contains 16 residues. The V gene lost 1 base and the J gene lost 8 bases, with 15 bases spanning the gap. CDR1 is SGHTA, CDR2 FQGNSA, per germline. Here the CDR3 DNA reads TGTGCCAGCAGCTTAGTTTCAGGGTCCTCAGATTCACCCCTCCACTTT. It encodes CASSLVSGSSDSPLHF.

The rearrangement joins TRBV6-2 or TRBV6-3 to TRBJ1-2, with D maybe TRBD1 (5 bases). V was clipped by 7 bases and J by 4 bases, with 19 bases between them. The germline V gene has CDR1 MNHEY and CDR2 SVGEGT. The CDR3 is 15 residues long. CDR3 loop: CASTTQPRGFYGYTF. The CDR3 region has the DNA TGTGCCAGCACCACTCAGCCCCGGGGGTTCTATGGCTACACCTTC.

Worth noting for this clonotype: It may be a read error: a sequence one base away is much more abundant. V gene TRBV7-9 combines with J gene TRBJ2-7, with D perhaps TRBD2 (5 bases). Between the trimmed V and J ends, which lost 8 bases and 2 bases, there was a span of 16 bases. The CDR3 length is 14 residues. Per the germline V gene, CDR1 is SEHNR and CDR2 is FQNEAQ (reference sequence). The CDR3, as DNA: TGTGCCAGCGGCCTCGCCCCACTAGCCTACGAGCAGTACTTC. It encodes CASGLAPLAYEQYF.

The chain uses TRBV5-1 and TRBJ2-7; D unclear. Germline V gives CDR1 SGHRS, CDR2 YFSETQ. Trimming left V 4 bases short and J 7 bases short, with 24 bases between. This CDR3 spans 16 amino acids. CDR3 DNA: TGCGCCAGCAGCCGACTTGCAGAGGCTCGGTATAGGGAGCAGTACTTC. This codes for CASSRLAEARYREQYF. Variable domain in full (rest from reference TRBV5-1 and TRBJ2-7): KAGVTQTPRYLIKTRGQQVTLSCSPISGHRSVSWYQQTPGQGLQFLFEYFSETQRNKGNFPGRFSGRQFSNSRSEMNVSTLELGDSALYLCASSRLAEARYREQYFGPGTRLTVT.

The CDR3, as DNA: TGCGCCAGCAGCATCCCAGCCGGGGAGCTGTTTTTT. Translation: CASSIPAGELFF. V and J are TRBV5-1 and TRBJ2-2; no firm D call. The CDR3 totals 12 residues. The V end lost 4 bases, the J end lost 6 bases, and 7 bases lay between the germline ends. The germline gives CDR1 SGHRS, CDR2 YFSETQ.

The rearrangement uses TRBV7-2 and TRBJ1-2; D is ambiguous. This CDR3 comprises 14 residues. The germline V gene encodes CDR1 SGHTA and CDR2 FQGNSA. V lost 5 bases and J lost 4, with 14 bases in between. The CDR3 DNA follows: TGTGCCAGCAGCGGGCCCCAGAATCCCTATGGCTACACCTTC. As protein: CASSGPQNPYGYTF.

This clonotype has more than one count but fewer than ten. This chain uses TRBV11-2 with TRBJ2-5, with D tentatively TRBD1 or TRBD2 (6 bases each). Trimming took off 4 bases at V and 4 bases at J, with 19 bases between the two ends. Germline V lookup: CDR1 SGHAT, CDR2 FQNNGV. The CDR3 extends over 16 amino acids. This CDR3 is CASSSLLGGVLETQYF. In nucleotides, the CDR3 is TGTGCCAGCAGCTCCCTCCTCGGGGGCGTTTTAGAGACCCAGTACTTC.

This clonotype showed up just a few times. J is TRBJ1-1 and V is TRBV5-1, with 7 bases fitting TRBD1. Germline lookup yields CDR1 SGHRS and CDR2 YFSETQ. The CDR3 is 13 amino acids. The ends lost 7 bases at V and 6 bases at J; junction bases unmatched: 9. The CDR3 is CASATGLEPEAFF. CDR3 DNA sequence: TGCGCCAGCGCGACAGGGTTGGAGCCTGAAGCTTTCTTT. Filled out from reference TRBV5-1 and TRBJ1-1, the complete variable domain reads KAGVTQTPRYLIKTRGQQVTLSCSPISGHRSVSWYQQTPGQGLQFLFEYFSETQRNKGNFPGRFSGRQFSNSRSEMNVSTLELGDSALYLCASATGLEPEAFFGQGTRLTVV.

This clonotype was observed a few times. This rearrangement joins TRBV10-3 to TRBJ1-1; TRBD1 might be the D (5 bases). Trimming took off 10 bases at V and 5 bases at J, with 11 bases between the two ends. This CDR3 comprises 11 residues. Germline values: CDR1 ENHRY, CDR2 SYGVKD. The CDR3 protein is CATGAGTEAFF. For the CDR3, the DNA is TGTGCCACCGGGGCGGGAACTGAAGCTTTCTTT.